The 12 T cell receptor beta chains in this list originate from one sample, sequenced in a study of beta chain features in type 1 diabetes (dated by TCRdb to 2016 to 2018). Preparation of the library involved the immunoSEQ multiplex PCR assay. All of the isolated RNA was reverse transcribed with the High Capacity cDNA Reverse Transcription Kit, so expressed TCRB transcripts were sequenced. Imported from immuneACCESS, the table was reduced by TCRdb to in-frame sequences with V and J called. These copies leave out some clones; in studies compared against another copy, an unresolved V gene accounts for under half, and the cause of the remainder is not known. The sample has under 950,000 clones on record, 15% to 20% of them singletons. The ten largest clones represent about 0.02% of the sample. Input material: naive CD4+ T cells from blood. Taken with the paper, the label for cell subset or site translates to: true naive CD4+ T cells. These receptors came from a woman aged 18-29 years in good health.

The rearrangement joins TRBV19 to TRBJ1-1; D ambiguous. CDR3 length: 14 residues. Germline CDR1 reads LNHDA; CDR2 reads SQIVND (reference sequence). Trimming took 6 bases from V and 11 from J, leaving 22 bases between them. This CDR3 reads CASRRLYGVLGAFF. The CDR3 DNA reads as TGTGCCAGTAGAAGACTCTATGGGGTATTGGGGGCTTTCTTT.

The chain carries TRBV28 and TRBJ2-4; 7 positions match TRBD2. Trimming removed 4 bases from V and 4 bases from J; junction bases left unmatched: 7. This CDR3 spans 15 amino acids. From germline, CDR1 is MDHEN and CDR2 SYDVKM. CDR3 protein: CASSSGTNRKNIQYF. The CDR3 nucleotides read TGTGCCAGCAGTTCCGGGACTAACAGAAAAAACATTCAGTACTTC.

This clone was observed a few times. The chain is built from TRBV7-9 and TRBJ2-3; D gene ambiguous. This CDR3 comprises 14 residues. Trimming removed 2 bases from V and 2 bases from J, with 8 bases in between. The germline CDR1 and CDR2 sequences are SEHNR and FQNEAQ (reference sequence). The CDR3: CASSLLGSTDTQYF. The CDR3 DNA reads as TGTGCCAGCAGCTTACTGGGTTCCACAGATACGCAGTATTTT.

This clone came up a few times. J is TRBJ2-1 and V is TRBV28, with 9 bases lining up with TRBD1. The CDR3 has 15 residues. Germline values: CDR1 MDHEN, CDR2 SYDVKM. V was pared by 6 bases and J by 7 bases, with 10 bases of the junction left unmatched. In DNA form, the CDR3 reads TGTGCCAGCAGCAACACAGGGGGCGCGACGAATGAGCAGTTCTTC. Its translation is CASSNTGGATNEQFF. The full variable domain, with the rest looked up from reference TRBV28 and TRBJ2-1, is DVKVTQSSRYLVKRTGEKVFLECVQDMDHENMFWYRQDPGLGLRLIYFSYDVKMKEKGDIPEGYSVSREKKERFSLILESASTNQTSMYLCASSNTGGATNEQFFGPGTRLTVL.

This clone has just a few counts. The V and J genes are TRBV5-1 and TRBJ1-1; tentatively, D is TRBD1 (5 bases). The CDR3 extends over 15 amino acids. Germline V gives CDR1 SGHRS, CDR2 YFSETQ. V lost 4 bases and J lost 2, with 15 bases in between. CDR3 loop: CASSPPAGSNTEAFF. As DNA, the CDR3 is TGCGCCAGCAGCCCCCCGGCAGGGAGTAACACTGAAGCTTTCTTT.

As for this clone: Other DNA sequences from this sample encode an identical CDR3 as well. The chain couples TRBV28 to TRBJ1-2, with no clear D. The CDR3 covers 13 residues. The germline V gene has CDR1 MDHEN and CDR2 SYDVKM. V lost 3 bases, J lost 2 bases, and 7 bases lay in between. The CDR3 DNA sequence: TGTGCCAGCAGTTTTGGCAGGAACTATGGCTACACCTTC. Translation: CASSFGRNYGYTF.

The chain combines TRBV7-2 with TRBJ2-7, with 8 bases fitting TRBD2. J gave up 3 bases and V 0 bases, and 7 bases lay outside the gene matches. The CDR3 has 16 residues. Germline lookup yields CDR1 SGHTA and CDR2 FQGNSA. The CDR3 DNA reads as TGTGCCAGCAGCTTAGCCATCGGGACTAGTCTCTACGAGCAGTACTTC. It codes for CASSLAIGTSLYEQYF. Based on the CDR3 plus reference TRBV7-2 and TRBJ2-7, the full variable domain is GAGVSQSPSNKVTEKGKDVELRCDPISGHTALYWYRQSLGQGLEFLIYFQGNSAPDKSGLPSDRFSAERTGGSVSTLTIQRTQQEDSAVYLCASSLAIGTSLYEQYFGPGTRLTVT.

This clone was counted only a few times. CDR3 sequence reads: CASRPDRGYGYTF. CDR3 nucleotides: TGCGCCAGCAGGCCCGACAGGGGCTATGGCTACACCTTC. The chain uses TRBV4-3 and TRBJ1-2, with TRBD1 identical over 8 bases. Germline CDR1 and CDR2: LGHNA and YSLEER. This CDR3 has 13 amino acids. The J segment lost 4 bases and the V segment lost 6 bases, leaving 4 bases of the junction unmatched.

The chain recombines TRBV9 with TRBJ1-4; TRBD1 matches at 7 bases. The CDR3 consists of 17 residues. The V gene end was trimmed by 3 bases and the J gene end by 0 bases; junction bases not matched to a gene: 8. Germline V gives CDR1 SGDLS, CDR2 YYNGEE. The CDR3 DNA reads as TGTGCCAGCAGCGCGACAGGGATCGGACCAACTAATGAAAAACTGTTTTTT. It is translated as CASSATGIGPTNEKLFF.

The chain joins TRBV7-3 to TRBJ2-1; TRBD2 matches 7 bases. Germline CDR1 and CDR2: SGHTA and FQGTGA. This CDR3 region has 15 residues. V was clipped by 2 bases and J by 5 bases; unmatched bases: 6. The CDR3: CASSLGGRSDNEQFF. The CDR3 DNA reads as TGTGCCAGCAGCTTAGGCGGGAGAAGCGACAATGAGCAGTTCTTC.

The CDR3 sequence: CASSEDRGTDTQYF. CDR3 bases: TGTGCCAGCAGTGAGGACAGGGGGACAGATACGCAGTATTTT. The gene calls are TRBV2 and TRBJ2-3; TRBD1 aligns across 10 bases. The CDR3 runs to 14 residues. CDR1 is SNHLY, CDR2 FYNNEI, per germline. V lost 3 bases and J lost 3; bases outside the gene matches: 0.

This chain links TRBV9 with TRBJ2-1; D is unresolved. Germline CDR1 is SGDLS and CDR2 is YYNGEE. V lost 0 bases, J lost 6 bases, and 7 bases lay in between. The CDR3 loop spans 13 amino acids. The DNA of the CDR3 is TGTGCCAGCAGCGTAGCGCAGTCCAATGAGCAGTTCTTC. Its translation is CASSVAQSNEQFF.